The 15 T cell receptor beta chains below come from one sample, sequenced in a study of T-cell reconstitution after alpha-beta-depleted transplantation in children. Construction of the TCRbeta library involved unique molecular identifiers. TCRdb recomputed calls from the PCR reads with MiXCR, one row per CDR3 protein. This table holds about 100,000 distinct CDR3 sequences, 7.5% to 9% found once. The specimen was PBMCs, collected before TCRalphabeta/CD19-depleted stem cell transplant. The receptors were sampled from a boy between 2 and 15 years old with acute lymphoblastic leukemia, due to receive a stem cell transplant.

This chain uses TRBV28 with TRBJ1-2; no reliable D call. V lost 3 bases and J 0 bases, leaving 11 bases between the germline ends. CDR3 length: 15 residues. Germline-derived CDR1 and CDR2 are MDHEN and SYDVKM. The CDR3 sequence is CASSFSTAANYGYTF. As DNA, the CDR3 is TGTGCCAGCAGTTTCTCAACAGCCGCTAACTATGGCTACACCTTC.

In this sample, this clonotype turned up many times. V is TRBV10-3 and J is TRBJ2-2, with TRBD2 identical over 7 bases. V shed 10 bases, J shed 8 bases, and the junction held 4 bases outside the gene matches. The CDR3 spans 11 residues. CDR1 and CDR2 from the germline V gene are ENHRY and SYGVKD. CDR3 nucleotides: TGTGCCACAGCGGGGCTGGGGGAGCTGTTTTTT. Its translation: CATAGLGELFF.

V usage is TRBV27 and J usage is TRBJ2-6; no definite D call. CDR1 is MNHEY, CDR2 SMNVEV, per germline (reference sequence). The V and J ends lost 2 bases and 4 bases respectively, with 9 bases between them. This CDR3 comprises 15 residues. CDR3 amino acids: CASSLQLTGANVLTF. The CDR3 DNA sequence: TGTGCCAGCAGTTTACAGCTAACCGGGGCCAACGTCCTGACTTTC. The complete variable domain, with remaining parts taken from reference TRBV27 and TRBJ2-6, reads EAQVTQNPRYLITVTGKKLTVTCSQNMNHEYMSWYRQDPGLGLRQIYYSMNVEVTDKGDVPEGYKVSRKEKRNFPLILESPSPNQTSLYFCASSLQLTGANVLTFGAGSRLTVL.

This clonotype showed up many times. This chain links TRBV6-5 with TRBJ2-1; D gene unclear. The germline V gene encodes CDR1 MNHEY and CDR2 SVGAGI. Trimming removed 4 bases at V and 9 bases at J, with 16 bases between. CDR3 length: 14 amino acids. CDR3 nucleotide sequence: TGTGCCAGCAGTTTTTACAGTTCGCGCTTTGAGCAGTTCTTC. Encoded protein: CASSFYSSRFEQFF.

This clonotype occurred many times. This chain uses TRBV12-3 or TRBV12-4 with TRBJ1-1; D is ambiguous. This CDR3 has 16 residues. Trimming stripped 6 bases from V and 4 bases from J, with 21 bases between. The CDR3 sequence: CASSLPGPSGVTEAFF. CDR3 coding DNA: TGTGCCAGCAGCCTCCCCGGGCCGTCGGGCGTCACTGAAGCTTTCTTT.

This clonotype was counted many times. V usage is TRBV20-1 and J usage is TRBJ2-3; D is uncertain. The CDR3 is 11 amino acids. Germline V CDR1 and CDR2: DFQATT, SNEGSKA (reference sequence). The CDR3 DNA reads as TGCAGCAGCTGGGTCACAGATACGCAGTATTTT. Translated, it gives CSSWVTDTQYF.

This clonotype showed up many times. The CDR3 bases are TGTGCCAGCAGCTTAGTACCCCAGGGGGCCGGTCAGCCCCAGCATTTT. As protein: CASSLVPQGAGQPQHF. The genes are TRBV7-8 and TRBJ1-5, with TRBD1 matching over 8 bases. Germline trimming cut 1 base from V and 6 bases from J; bases unmatched to any gene: 8. This CDR3 contains 16 residues. Germline CDR1 and CDR2: SGHVS and FQNEAQ.

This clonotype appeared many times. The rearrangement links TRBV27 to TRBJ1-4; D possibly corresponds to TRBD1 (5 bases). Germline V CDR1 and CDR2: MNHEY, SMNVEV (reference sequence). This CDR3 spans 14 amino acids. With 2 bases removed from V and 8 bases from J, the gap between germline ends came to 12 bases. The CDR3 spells CASSLGAGLEKLFF. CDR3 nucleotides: TGTGCCAGCAGTTTAGGTGCAGGGTTGGAAAAACTGTTTTTT.

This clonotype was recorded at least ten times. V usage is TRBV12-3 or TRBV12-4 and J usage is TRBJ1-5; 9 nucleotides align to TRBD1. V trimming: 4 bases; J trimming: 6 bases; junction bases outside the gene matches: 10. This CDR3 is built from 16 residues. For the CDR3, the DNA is TGTGCCAGCAGTTCCGACAGGGGGGGGTGGGGTCAGCCCCAGCATTTT. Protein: CASSSDRGGWGQPQHF.

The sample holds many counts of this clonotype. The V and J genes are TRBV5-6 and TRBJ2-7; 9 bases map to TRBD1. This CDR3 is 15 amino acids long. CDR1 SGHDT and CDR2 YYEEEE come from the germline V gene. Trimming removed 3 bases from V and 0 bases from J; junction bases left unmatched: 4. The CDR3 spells CASSSTGGTSYEQYF. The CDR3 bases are TGTGCCAGCAGCTCTACAGGGGGCACCTCCTACGAGCAGTACTTC.

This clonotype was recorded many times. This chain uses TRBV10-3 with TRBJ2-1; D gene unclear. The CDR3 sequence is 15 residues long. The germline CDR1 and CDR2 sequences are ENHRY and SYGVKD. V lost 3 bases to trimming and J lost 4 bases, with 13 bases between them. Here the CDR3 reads CAISESSGQYNEQFF. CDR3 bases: TGTGCCATCAGTGAAAGTTCGGGCCAGTACAATGAGCAGTTCTTC.

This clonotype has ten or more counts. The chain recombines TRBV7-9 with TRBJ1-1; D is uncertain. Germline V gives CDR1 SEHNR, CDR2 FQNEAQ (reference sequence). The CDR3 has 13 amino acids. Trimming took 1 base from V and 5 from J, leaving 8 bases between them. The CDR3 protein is CASSLDGETEAFF. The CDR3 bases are TGTGCCAGCAGCTTAGATGGGGAAACTGAAGCTTTCTTT. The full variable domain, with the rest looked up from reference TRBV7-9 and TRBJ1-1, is DTGVSQNPRHKITKRGQNVTFRCDPISEHNRLYWYRQTLGQGPEFLTYFQNEAQLEKSRLLSDRFSAERPKGSFSTLEIQRTEQGDSAMYLCASSLDGETEAFFGQGTRLTVV.

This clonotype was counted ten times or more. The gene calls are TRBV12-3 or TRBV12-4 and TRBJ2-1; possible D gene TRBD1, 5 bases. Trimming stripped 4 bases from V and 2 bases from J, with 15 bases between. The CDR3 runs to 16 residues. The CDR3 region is CASSSLSGFAYNEQFF. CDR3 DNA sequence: TGTGCCAGCAGTTCTTTATCAGGGTTCGCCTACAATGAGCAGTTCTTC.

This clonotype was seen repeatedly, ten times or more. The CDR3 nucleotides read TGTGCCAGCAGCCAGTACAATGAGCAGTTCTTC. Its protein product is CASSQYNEQFF. The chain joins TRBV14 to TRBJ2-1, with D unclear. This CDR3 is 11 amino acids long. In germline, CDR1 is SGHDN, CDR2 FVKESK. V was cut by 3 bases and J by 4 bases, with 1 base left in between.

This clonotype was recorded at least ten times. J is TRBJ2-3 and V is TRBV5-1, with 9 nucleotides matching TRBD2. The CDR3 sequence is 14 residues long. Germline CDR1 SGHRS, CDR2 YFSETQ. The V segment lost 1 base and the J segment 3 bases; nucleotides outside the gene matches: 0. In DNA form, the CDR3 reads TGCGCCAGCAGCTTGAGCGGGGGGACAGATACGCAGTATTTT. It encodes CASSLSGGTDTQYF.